The 11 T cell receptor beta chains below come from one sample, sequenced in a study of post-analysis software for immune sequencing data. Study results and limitations: Comparison of patients with controls showed 5 or 6 TRBV segments more frequent in patients, TRBV5-6, TRBV5-1 and TRBV20-1 among them.

Incorporated into the TCR beta cDNA libraries were unique molecular identifiers, which served to reduce PCR and sequencing biases. TCRdb reprocessed the PCR reads via MiXCR and lists one record per CDR3 protein. The data show about 820,000 distinct CDR3 sequences, approximately 53% seen once. These TCRs' antigens remain unknown. The sequencing input was blood. Receptors originate from a girl aged 10 to 17 with multiple sclerosis.

The chain is built from TRBV20-1 and TRBJ2-3, with 9 bases aligning to TRBD2. After removal of 3 bases from V and 0 bases from J, the junction contained 10 bases not matched to a gene. Per the germline V gene, CDR1 is DFQATT and CDR2 is SNEGSKA (reference sequence). This CDR3 has 17 amino acids. CDR3 region: CSARSSGGRGSTDTQYF. CDR3 DNA sequence: TGCAGTGCTAGGTCCAGCGGGGGGCGCGGGAGCACAGATACGCAGTATTTT.

This chain links TRBV4-1 with TRBJ2-6; the match to TRBD1 covers 8 bases. The CDR3 length is 17 residues. V dropped 2 bases and J dropped 4; count of bases not matched to a gene: 7. Germline V lookup: CDR1 MGHRA, CDR2 YSYEKL. CDR3: CASSQPGQVRGANVLTF. Written as DNA, the CDR3 is TGCGCCAGCAGCCAACCGGGACAGGTTCGCGGGGCCAACGTCCTGACTTTC.

The table lists this clonotype with a few counts. The rearrangement uses TRBV25-1 and TRBJ2-4; D is unclear. V gave up 6 bases and J gave up 0 bases, with 12 bases separating them. Germline loops: CDR1 MGHDK, CDR2 SYGVNS. The CDR3 extends over 15 amino acids. CDR3: CASSGKGLAKNIQYF. Written as DNA, the CDR3 is TGTGCCAGCAGCGGCAAGGGTCTAGCCAAAAACATTCAGTACTTC.

This clonotype occurred a few times. This sequence joins TRBV29-1 and TRBJ2-7; D possibly matches TRBD1 or TRBD2 (6 bases each). V was trimmed by 6 bases and J by 3 bases, leaving 15 bases between them. This CDR3 has 13 residues. Germline CDR1 and CDR2: SQVTM and ANQGSEA. CDR3 nucleotides: TGCAGCGTGGAGACGGGGGCACTCTACGAGCAGTACTTC. Translation: CSVETGALYEQYF.

The chain couples TRBV7-3 to TRBJ2-6; 9 bases agree with TRBD2. The V and J ends lost 5 bases and 1 base, in that order; junction bases with no gene match: 6. Looked up from germline, CDR1 is SGHTA and CDR2 is FQGTGA. The CDR3 runs 17 residues. CDR3 DNA sequence: TGTGCCAGCAGCGTTAGCGGGGGAACATCTGGGGCCAACGTCCTGACTTTC. The encoded protein is CASSVSGGTSGANVLTF. The variable domain in full, completed from reference TRBV7-3 and TRBJ2-6, reads GAGVSQTPSNKVTEKGKYVELRCDPISGHTALYWYRQSLGQGPEFLIYFQGTGAADDSGLPNDRFFAVRPEGSVSTLKIQRTERGDSAVYLCASSVSGGTSGANVLTFGAGSRLTVL.

The J gene is TRBJ2-7, the V gene TRBV4-1; 7 nucleotides line up with TRBD1. The CDR3 has 16 residues. Germline CDR1 MGHRA, CDR2 YSYEKL. Trimming took 2 bases from V and 0 from J; bases not matched to a gene: 7. The CDR3 here is CASSQWDSPFSYEQYF. For the CDR3, the DNA is TGCGCCAGCAGCCAATGGGACAGCCCTTTCTCCTACGAGCAGTACTTC.

The chain couples TRBV7-2 to TRBJ2-5, with D unresolved. This CDR3 is built from 15 residues. The V gene lost 3 bases and the J gene lost 2 bases, with 13 bases spanning the gap. The germline CDR1 and CDR2 sequences are SGHTA and FQGNSA. The CDR3 loop is CASSFGVSTQETQYF. CDR3 nucleotides: TGTGCCAGCAGCTTTGGGGTTAGCACGCAAGAGACCCAGTACTTC. The complete variable domain, with remaining parts taken from reference TRBV7-2 and TRBJ2-5, reads GAGVSQSPSNKVTEKGKDVELRCDPISGHTALYWYRQSLGQGLEFLIYFQGNSAPDKSGLPSDRFSAERTGGSVSTLTIQRTQQEDSAVYLCASSFGVSTQETQYFGPGTRLLVL.

The V and J genes are TRBV5-6 and TRBJ1-1; D not certain. V was clipped by 1 base and J by 11 bases, with 15 bases between them. The length of the CDR3 is 13 residues. Germline V lookup: CDR1 SGHDT, CDR2 YYEEEE. The CDR3 sequence: CASSLKRVLEAFF. CDR3 DNA sequence: TGTGCCAGCAGCTTGAAAAGAGTTTTGGAGGCTTTCTTT.

The chain has TRBV14 and TRBJ2-7; the match to TRBD2 covers 10 bases. V lost 1 base and J lost 6; bases outside the gene matches: 6. The V gene's germline CDR1 is SGHDN and CDR2 FVKESK. CDR3 length equals 15 residues. CDR3 DNA sequence: TGTGCCAGCAGCCAAGTCTCTAGCGGGAGAAGCGAGCAGTACTTC. Amino acid sequence: CASSQVSSGRSEQYF.

This clonotype appeared a few times. The chain couples TRBV20-1 to TRBJ1-5; a possible D gene is TRBD1 (5 bases). V lost 3 bases and J lost 3, with 24 bases in between. The CDR3 consists of 18 residues. Germline V lookup: CDR1 DFQATT, CDR2 SNEGSKA (reference sequence). The chain's CDR3 is CSARIGDAGRADNQPQHF. For the CDR3, the DNA is TGCAGTGCTAGGATCGGGGACGCGGGTCGTGCGGACAATCAGCCCCAGCATTTT.

CDR3 nucleotides: TGTGCCAGCAGTCCACGGGCGACGCTTATCAATGAGCAGTTCTTC. Translating it yields CASSPRATLINEQFF. The genes are TRBV6-1 and TRBJ2-1; unclear D gene. This CDR3 spans 15 amino acids. V shed 5 bases and J shed 6 bases, with 17 bases lying between them. The V gene's germline CDR1 is MNHNS and CDR2 SASEGT.